Here is one T cell receptor (beta chain) with its context. It has no known antigen specificity. Base-call qualities are not available, and no considerably larger clone is one nucleotide away. The time point label for this specimen denotes: about 28 days (+/-7) after the second vaccine dose. What the treatment or condition label conveys for this sample: meningococcal conjugate vaccine given as trial control. Samples from vaccinated people were obtained from the UK trials COV001 and COV002, which included a single-blind randomized controlled phase 2/3 trial of AZD1222 (ChAdOx1 nCoV-19) in healthy adults. For TCRbeta chain sequencing, PBMC samples were collected from trial participants at day 0 and at day 28 after the second dose. These data come from a study of T cell responses to AZD1222 COVID-19 vaccine (dated by TCRdb to about 2021). In terms of the full investigation: A total of over 230 trial participants underwent TCR sequencing, of whom under 220 had received two doses of AZD1222 and about 26 had received two doses of the MenACWY control vaccine. Trial participants were enrolled by age into subgroups of 18-55, 56-69 and 70-plus years, and around 150, 28 and 57 TCR-sequenced participants, respectively, were included in these subgroups.

The CDR3 regions of human TCRbeta chains were subjected to immunosequencing. The authors' pipeline ran thus. TCRs in the repertoires were matched against a reference library of SARS-CoV-2-specific TCRs that had been generated with the MIRA antigen-specificity platform. Breadth meant the fraction of unique TCRs that were SARS-CoV-2-associated, whereas depth meant the fraction of total T cells that were SARS-CoV-2-associated. Using the MIRA data, each spike-specific TCR was mapped to the spike region that the TCR reacts to and placed in a CD4 or CD8 class. Log10-transformed breadth and depth values were compared by one-way ANOVA with Sidak's multiple comparisons tests. TCRdb obtained this table from immuneACCESS and retained in-frame rearrangements with V and J assigned. These tables miss some clones; where compared with another copy, unresolved V genes account for less than half of the shortfall, and the remainder is unexplained. V and J calls and clone size come straight from that table; D and trimming were deduced from the DNA. This sample comprises roughly 200,000 clones, approximately 92% of them detected only once. The top ten clones comprise 1% of the sample.

Results and caveats for the whole study, not just this receptor: In the small 56-69-year group, the increase in depth fell short of significance, most likely because of low power. Epitopes outside the regions mutated in the B.1.351 and B.1.1.7 variants were reportedly recognized by nearly half of the unique spike-specific TCRs. CD4 TCRs associated with the vaccine covered the entire spike protein, and the dominant responses were in regions 160-218 and 743-854. Spike-specific TCR breadth and depth rose significantly after two AZD1222 doses compared with day 0 and with MenACWY recipients. Conclusions about previously exposed vaccinees are limited, since just a handful of AZD1222 recipients were seropositive for SARS-CoV-2 at baseline. Participants were mostly white British and included more females than males, and it was suggested by the authors that clonal diversity may have been underestimated. Because no samples from the day 14 peak response were available, repertoires could be characterized only after the peak T cell response.

This TCR was sampled from an adult who received the MenACWY meningococcal vaccine as a control. The sequenced sample was peripheral blood, obtained 28 days after the second dose of the MenACWY control vaccine.

The nucleotides read TGTGCCTCCCAAGACAGGCCTCTTGGCTACACCTTC. Its translation is CASQDRPLGYTF. The chain uses TRBV19 and TRBJ1-2; a tentative D match to TRBD1 spans 6 bases. As encoded in the germline V gene (reference sequence), CDR1 is LNHDA while CDR2 is SQIVND. The CDR3, from cysteine to phenylalanine, totals 12 residues. Left in the record is the CDR3 DNA by itself, 36 bases read in frame from the first base. Trimming removed 11 bases from V and 7 bases from J, leaving 17 bases between the germline ends.